This TCR beta chain was identified during a study of blood T cell repertoires in COVID-19. Study context: Acute and convalescent COVID-19 samples came from the United States, Italy and Spain.

Unmatched junction bases numbered 3, after V lost 5 bases and J lost 3 bases. CDR1 SEHNR and CDR2 FQNEAQ come from the germline V gene (reference sequence). This CDR3 has 14 residues. This clone was seen a few times. The repertoire was sequenced with immunoSEQ multiplex PCR; TCRdb's copy has only in-frame clones and lacks some. In the table there are more than 140,000 clones, roughly 88% of which are singletons. The rearrangement uses TRBV7-9 and TRBJ1-3, with 8 bases lining up with TRBD1. The sequence derives from a woman aged 60-70 years with acute or convalescent COVID-19. The sample consisted of peripheral blood. This CDR3 is CASSQGQVGNTIYF. In DNA, the CDR3 is TGTGCCAGCAGCCAGGGACAGGTTGGAAACACCATATATTTT.